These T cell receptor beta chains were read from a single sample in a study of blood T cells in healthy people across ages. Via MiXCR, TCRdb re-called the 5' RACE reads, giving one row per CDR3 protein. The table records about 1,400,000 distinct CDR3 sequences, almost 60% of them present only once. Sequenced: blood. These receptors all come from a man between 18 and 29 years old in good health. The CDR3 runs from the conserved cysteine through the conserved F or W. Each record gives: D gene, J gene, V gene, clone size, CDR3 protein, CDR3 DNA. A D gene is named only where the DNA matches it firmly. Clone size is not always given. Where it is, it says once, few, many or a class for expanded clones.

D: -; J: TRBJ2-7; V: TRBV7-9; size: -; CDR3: CASSLHLEGVEQYF; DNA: TGTGCCAGCAGCTTACATCTCGAGGGAGTCGAGCAGTACTTC
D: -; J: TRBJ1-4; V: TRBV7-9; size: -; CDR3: CASSFRGDNEKLFF; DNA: TGTGCCAGCAGCTTCCGGGGGGATAATGAAAAACTGTTTTTT
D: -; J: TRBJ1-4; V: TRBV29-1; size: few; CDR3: CSVAESEKLFF; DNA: TGCAGCGTTGCGGAGAGTGAAAAACTGTTTTTT
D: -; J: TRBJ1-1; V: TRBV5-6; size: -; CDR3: CASSIPQGYGTEAFF; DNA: TGTGCCAGCAGCATCCCACAGGGTTACGGCACTGAAGCTTTCTTT
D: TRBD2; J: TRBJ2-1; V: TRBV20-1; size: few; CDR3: CSGLAGDGFDEQFF; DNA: TGCAGTGGGCTAGCGGGAGATGGCTTCGATGAGCAGTTCTTC
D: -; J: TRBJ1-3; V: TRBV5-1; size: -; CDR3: CASSFDGISGNTIYF; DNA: TGCGCCAGCAGCTTTGATGGGATTTCTGGAAACACCATATATTTT
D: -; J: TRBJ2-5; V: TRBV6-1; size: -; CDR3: CASSDLGTHQETQYF; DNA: TGTGCCAGCAGTGATTTGGGGACACATCAAGAGACCCAGTACTTC
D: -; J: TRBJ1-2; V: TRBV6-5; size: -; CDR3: CASRTSGSYGYTF; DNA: TGTGCCAGCAGAACTTCGGGCAGCTATGGCTACACCTTC
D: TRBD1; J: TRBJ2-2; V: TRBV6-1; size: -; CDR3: CASRRTGITGELFF; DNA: TGCGCCAGCAGAAGGACAGGGATCACCGGGGAGCTGTTTTTT
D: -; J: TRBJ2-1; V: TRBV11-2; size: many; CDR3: CASSLAGGDYNEQFF; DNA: TGTGCCAGCAGCTTAGCTGGCGGGGACTACAATGAGCAGTTCTTC
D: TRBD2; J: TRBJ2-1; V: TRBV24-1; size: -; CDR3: CATSGPLAGGRDEQFF; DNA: TGTGCCACCAGTGGCCCGCTAGCGGGGGGGCGGGATGAGCAGTTCTTC
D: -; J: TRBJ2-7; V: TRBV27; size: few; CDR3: CASSPLSEDEQYF; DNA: TGTGCCAGCAGCCCCCTCTCAGAAGACGAGCAGTACTTC
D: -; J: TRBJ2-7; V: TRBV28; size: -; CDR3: CASRAKIRAYEQYF; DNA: TGTGCCAGCAGGGCTAAGATACGAGCCTACGAGCAGTACTTC
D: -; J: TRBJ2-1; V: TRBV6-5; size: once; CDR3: CASTGNREQFF; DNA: TGTGCCAGCACCGGAAATAGGGAGCAGTTCTTC
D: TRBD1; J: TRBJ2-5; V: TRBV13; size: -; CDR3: CASSSQRLQGAAETQYF; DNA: TGTGCCAGCAGCAGCCAACGGCTGCAGGGGGCTGCGGAGACCCAGTACTTC
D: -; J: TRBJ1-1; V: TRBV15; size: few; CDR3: CATSSARGTEAFF; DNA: TGTGCCACCAGCAGTGCCCGGGGCACTGAAGCTTTCTTT
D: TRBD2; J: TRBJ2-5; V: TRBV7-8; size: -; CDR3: CASSLDWGAGVPQETQYF; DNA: TGTGCCAGCAGCTTAGATTGGGGCGCGGGAGTCCCCCAAGAGACCCAGTACTTC
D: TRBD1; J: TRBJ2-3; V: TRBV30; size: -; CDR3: CAWIPTGTSTDTQYF; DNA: TGTGCCTGGATTCCGACAGGGACGAGCACAGATACGCAGTATTTT
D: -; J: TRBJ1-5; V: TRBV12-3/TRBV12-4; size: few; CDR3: CASSINQPQHF; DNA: TGTGCCAGCAGCATCAATCAGCCCCAGCATTTT
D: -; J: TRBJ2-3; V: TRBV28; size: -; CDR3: CASSFPYSVSSTDTQYF; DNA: TGTGCCAGCAGTTTCCCGTACAGTGTTTCTAGCACAGATACGCAGTATTTT
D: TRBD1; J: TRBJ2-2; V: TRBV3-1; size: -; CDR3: CASSSSGTDNTGELFF; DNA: TGTGCCAGCAGTTCATCCGGGACAGACAACACCGGGGAGCTGTTTTTT
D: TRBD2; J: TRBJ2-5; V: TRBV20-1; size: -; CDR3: CSAVVTSGRNEQYF; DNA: TGCAGTGCTGTCGTTACTAGCGGGAGAAATGAGCAGTACTTC
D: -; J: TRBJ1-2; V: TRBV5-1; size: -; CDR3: CASSPPTGSPSYGYTF; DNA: TGCGCCAGCAGCCCACCGACAGGTAGCCCTTCCTATGGCTACACCTTC
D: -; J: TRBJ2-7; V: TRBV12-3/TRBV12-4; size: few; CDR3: CASSRGTSPYEQYF; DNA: TGTGCCAGCAGTCGCGGGACGTCTCCCTACGAGCAGTACTTC
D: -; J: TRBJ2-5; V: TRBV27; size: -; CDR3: CASSLWGGQRTQYF; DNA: TGTGCCAGCAGCCTGTGGGGGGGGCAACGGACCCAGTACTTC
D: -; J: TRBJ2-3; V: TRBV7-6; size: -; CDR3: CASSFGELLSTDTQYF; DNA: TGTGCCAGCAGCTTCGGGGAGCTCCTTAGCACAGATACGCAGTATTTT
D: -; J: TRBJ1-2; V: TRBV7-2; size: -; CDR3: CASSQSIDRVYGYTF; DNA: TGTGCCAGCAGCCAATCCATCGACAGAGTATATGGCTACACCTTC
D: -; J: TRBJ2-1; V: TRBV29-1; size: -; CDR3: CSVGRGYNEQFF; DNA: TGCAGCGTGGGGAGAGGTTACAATGAGCAGTTCTTC
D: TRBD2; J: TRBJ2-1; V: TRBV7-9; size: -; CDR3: CASSFTSGNEQFF; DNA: TGTGCCAGCAGCTTCACTAGCGGCAATGAGCAGTTCTTC
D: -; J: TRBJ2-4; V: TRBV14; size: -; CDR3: CASSPGSGFGNIQYF; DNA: TGTGCCAGCAGCCCCGGGTCGGGGTTCGGAAACATTCAGTACTTC
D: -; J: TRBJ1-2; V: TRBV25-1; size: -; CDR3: CASSRGADYGYTF; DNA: TGTGCCAGCTCCCGGGGGGCAGACTATGGCTACACCTTC
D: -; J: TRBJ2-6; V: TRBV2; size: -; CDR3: CATRYRDPYSGANVLTF; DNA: TGTGCCACCAGATACCGGGACCCATACAGTGGGGCCAACGTCCTGACTTTC
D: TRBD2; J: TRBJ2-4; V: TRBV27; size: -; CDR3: CASSPPPGLALKEQYF; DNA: TGTGCCAGCAGTCCCCCTCCGGGACTAGCGTTGAAAGAGCAGTACTTC
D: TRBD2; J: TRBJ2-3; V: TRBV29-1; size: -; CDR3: CSVEHSGRNTDTQYF; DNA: TGCAGCGTTGAACATAGCGGGCGGAACACAGATACGCAGTATTTT
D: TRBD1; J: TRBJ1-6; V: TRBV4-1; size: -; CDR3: CASSQSGGMYSPLHF; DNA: TGCGCCAGCAGCCAGTCAGGGGGCATGTATTCACCCCTCCACTTT
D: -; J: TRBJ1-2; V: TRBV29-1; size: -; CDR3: CSAKGYRLDYGCTF; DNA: -
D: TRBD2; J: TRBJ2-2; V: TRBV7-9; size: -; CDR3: CASNILAGVTGELFF; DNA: TGTGCCAGCAACATACTAGCGGGAGTGACCGGGGAGCTGTTTTTT
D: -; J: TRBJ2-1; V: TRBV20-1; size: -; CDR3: CSAFKQAASNEQFF; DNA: TGCAGTGCCTTCAAACAGGCCGCCTCGAATGAGCAGTTCTTC
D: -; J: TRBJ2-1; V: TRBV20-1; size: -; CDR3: CSASDRGWGQYNEQFF; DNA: TGCAGTGCTAGTGATAGGGGGTGGGGACAATACAATGAGCAGTTCTTC
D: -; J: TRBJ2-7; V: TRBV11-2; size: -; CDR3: CASSLGVSFYEQYF; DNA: TGTGCCAGCAGCTTAGGGGTCAGTTTCTACGAGCAGTACTTC
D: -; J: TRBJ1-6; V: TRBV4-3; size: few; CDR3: CASSQERKQVNWNSPLHF; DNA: TGCGCCAGCAGCCAAGAGAGGAAACAGGTTAATTGGAATTCACCCCTCCACTTT
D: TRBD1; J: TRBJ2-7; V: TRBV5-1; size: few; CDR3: CASSTTGGVYEQYF; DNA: TGCGCCAGCAGCACAACAGGGGGAGTCTACGAGCAGTACTTC
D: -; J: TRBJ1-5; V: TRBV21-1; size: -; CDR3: CASSKEFQGVNQPQHF; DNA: TGTGCCAGCAGCAAAGAGTTCCAGGGGGTCAATCAGCCCCAGCATTTT
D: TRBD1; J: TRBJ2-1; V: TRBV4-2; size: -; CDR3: CASSQDEGAQSYNEQFF; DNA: TGTGCCAGCAGCCAAGATGAGGGGGCCCAATCCTACAATGAGCAGTTCTTC
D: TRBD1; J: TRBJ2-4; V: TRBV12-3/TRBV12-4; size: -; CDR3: CASSSNGVRGSIQYF; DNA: TGTGCCAGCAGTTCTAATGGGGTCAGGGGGAGCATTCAGTACTTC
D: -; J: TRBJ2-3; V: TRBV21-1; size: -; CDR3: CASSTPGGDTQYF; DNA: TGTGCCAGCAGCACCCCTGGTGGGGATACGCAGTATTTT
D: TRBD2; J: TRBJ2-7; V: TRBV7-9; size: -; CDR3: CASSPGLAGTPNEKQYF; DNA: TGTGCCAGCAGCCCCGGACTAGCGGGAACCCCTAATGAGAAGCAGTACTTC
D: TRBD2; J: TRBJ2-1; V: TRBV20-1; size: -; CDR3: CSAGGIAGMYNEQFF; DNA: TGCAGTGCTGGGGGGATAGCGGGGATGTACAATGAGCAGTTCTTC
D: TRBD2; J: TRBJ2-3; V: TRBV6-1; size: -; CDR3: CASSGLAGNTDTQYF; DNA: TGTGCCAGCAGCGGACTAGCGGGGAACACAGATACGCAGTATTTT
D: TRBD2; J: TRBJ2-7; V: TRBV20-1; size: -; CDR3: CSAPGLPSGSPYNEQYF; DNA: TGCAGTGCGCCAGGCCTACCTAGCGGGAGCCCCTACAATGAGCAGTACTTC
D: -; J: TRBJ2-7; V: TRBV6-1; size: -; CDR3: CASSEVPRNHYEQYF; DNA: TGTGCCAGCAGTGAAGTCCCACGGAACCACTACGAGCAGTACTTC
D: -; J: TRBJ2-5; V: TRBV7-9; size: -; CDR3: CASSQRRAETQYF; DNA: TGTGCCAGCAGCCAGAGGAGGGCGGAGACCCAGTACTTC
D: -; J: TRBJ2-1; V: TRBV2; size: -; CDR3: CASSIGGRDKYNEQFF; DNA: TGTGCCAGCAGTATCGGTGGGAGGGACAAGTACAATGAGCAGTTCTTC
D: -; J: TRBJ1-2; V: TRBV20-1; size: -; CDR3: CSASPHGPNYGYTF; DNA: TGCAGTGCTAGTCCGCACGGACCTAACTATGGCTACACCTTC
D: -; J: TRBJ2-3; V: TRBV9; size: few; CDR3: CASSVGRERTDTQYF; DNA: TGTGCCAGCAGCGTAGGACGGGAGAGGACAGATACGCAGTATTTT
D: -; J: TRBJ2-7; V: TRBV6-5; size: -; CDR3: CASTFRAGNYEQYF; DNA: TGTGCCAGCACTTTCCGGGCGGGAAATTACGAGCAGTACTTC
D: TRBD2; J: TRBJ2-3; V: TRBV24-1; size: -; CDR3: CATSDPVTSGGVDGTDTQYF; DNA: TGTGCCACCAGTGATCCAGTAACTAGCGGGGGGGTGGATGGCACAGATACGCAGTATTTT